Listed below are T cell receptor beta chains from one sample, sequenced in a study of T-cell reconstitution after alpha-beta-depleted transplantation in children. TCRdb reanalysed the PCR reads using MiXCR and keeps one entry per CDR3 protein. The sample consists of about 300,000 distinct CDR3 sequences, about a tenth of them appearing once. This material consisted of PBMCs, taken before TCRalphabeta/CD19-depleted stem cell transplant. The receptors here all came from a boy younger than two with acute myeloid leukemia, due to receive a stem cell transplant. The CDR3 runs from the conserved cysteine through the conserved F or W. D genes are given only for firm matches. Only some rows state a clone size, as once, few, many or a class for expanded clones.

clone_size: many
j_call: TRBJ2-7
d_call: TRBD2
v_call: TRBV7-2
cdr3_nt: TGTGCCAGCAGCCCACGGGCGGCGGGAGGATTCCACGAGCAGTACTTC
cdr3_aa: CASSPRAAGGFHEQYF

clone_size: many
j_call: TRBJ2-7
d_call: TRBD2
v_call: TRBV5-4
cdr3_nt: TGTGCCAGCAGCCGAGAGGCCGGGACTAGGGTACGCGAGCAGTACTTC
cdr3_aa: CASSREAGTRVREQYF

clone_size: few
j_call: TRBJ2-2
d_call: TRBD1
v_call: TRBV5-1
cdr3_nt: TGCGCCAGCAGCTTGGTCCCCGGGACAGGCAGTCCCGGGGAGCTGTTTTTT
cdr3_aa: CASSLVPGTGSPGELFF

clone_size: many
j_call: TRBJ1-4
d_call: -
v_call: TRBV7-2
cdr3_nt: TGTGCCAGCAGCTTAGGGGGGGTTTTGAGGGAAAAACTGTTTTTT
cdr3_aa: CASSLGGVLREKLFF

clone_size: many
j_call: TRBJ2-7
d_call: TRBD1
v_call: TRBV5-1
cdr3_nt: TGCGCCAGCAGCTTGGTACCGACAGGGGGTATCTACGAGCAGTACTTC
cdr3_aa: CASSLVPTGGIYEQYF

clone_size: many
j_call: TRBJ1-2
d_call: TRBD1
v_call: TRBV6-5
cdr3_nt: TGTGCCAGCAGTATAGGCGACAGGGTGTACGATGGCTACACCTTC
cdr3_aa: CASSIGDRVYDGYTF

clone_size: many
j_call: TRBJ1-1
d_call: -
v_call: TRBV2
cdr3_nt: TGTGCCAGCAGTACCGGACAGACAAACACTGAAGCTTTCTTT
cdr3_aa: CASSTGQTNTEAFF

clone_size: few
j_call: TRBJ2-2
d_call: -
v_call: TRBV7-9
cdr3_nt: TGTGCCAGCAGGACCAGGGAAGACACCGGGGAGCTGTTTTTT
cdr3_aa: CASRTREDTGELFF

clone_size: -
j_call: TRBJ2-1
d_call: TRBD1
v_call: TRBV7-2
cdr3_nt: TGTGCCAGCAGCATGGGACAGCCCTTCAATGAGCAGTTCTTC
cdr3_aa: CASSMGQPFNEQFF

clone_size: -
j_call: TRBJ1-1
d_call: -
v_call: TRBV20-1
cdr3_nt: TGCAGTGCTAGAGATGGTGCAGGGTTTATGAACACTGAAGCTTTCTTT
cdr3_aa: CSARDGAGFMNTEAFF

clone_size: many
j_call: TRBJ1-3
d_call: -
v_call: TRBV28
cdr3_nt: TGTGCCAGCAGTTTATCCCCCGCCTCCGGAAACACCATATATTTT
cdr3_aa: CASSLSPASGNTIYF

clone_size: many
j_call: TRBJ2-1
d_call: TRBD2
v_call: TRBV14
cdr3_nt: TGTGCCAGCAGCCATATAGCGGGAAGCTCCTACAATGAGCAGTTCTTC
cdr3_aa: CASSHIAGSSYNEQFF

clone_size: -
j_call: TRBJ2-1
d_call: TRBD2
v_call: TRBV7-8
cdr3_nt: TGTGCCAGCAGCGAACCCGGGACTAGCGGGATTGAGCAGTTCTTC
cdr3_aa: CASSEPGTSGIEQFF

clone_size: many
j_call: TRBJ2-2
d_call: -
v_call: TRBV30
cdr3_nt: TGTGCCTGGAATTTTCGGAACACCGGGGAGCTGTTTTTT
cdr3_aa: CAWNFRNTGELFF

clone_size: few
j_call: TRBJ2-7
d_call: TRBD2
v_call: TRBV10-3
cdr3_nt: TGTGCCATCAGTGGGGACTGGGGAGGGCTCTCCTACGAGCAGTACTTC
cdr3_aa: CAISGDWGGLSYEQYF

clone_size: many
j_call: TRBJ2-6
d_call: -
v_call: TRBV14
cdr3_nt: TGTGCCAGCAGCCCCCTTTTCCCTGGGGCCAACGTCCTGACTTTC
cdr3_aa: CASSPLFPGANVLTF

clone_size: many
j_call: TRBJ2-7
d_call: -
v_call: TRBV6-6
cdr3_nt: TGTGCCAGCAGTTACTCGCTAGGGGAGCAGTACTTC
cdr3_aa: CASSYSLGEQYF

clone_size: many
j_call: TRBJ2-7
d_call: -
v_call: TRBV4-3
cdr3_nt: TGCGCCAGCAGCCAAGAAGGTTCTAGCTTCGACGAGCAGTACTTC
cdr3_aa: CASSQEGSSFDEQYF

clone_size: many
j_call: TRBJ2-7
d_call: TRBD2
v_call: TRBV7-6
cdr3_nt: TGTGCCAGCAGCTTAGGACTAGCGGGAACACCCCACGAGCAGTACTTC
cdr3_aa: CASSLGLAGTPHEQYF

clone_size: -
j_call: TRBJ2-7
d_call: -
v_call: TRBV11-2
cdr3_nt: TGTGCCAGCAAACCCAAAGGGGTCTTCGAGCAGTACTTC
cdr3_aa: CASKPKGVFEQYF

clone_size: many
j_call: TRBJ2-1
d_call: -
v_call: TRBV9
cdr3_nt: TGTGCCAGCAGCGCACCAATAGGGGTCCCCTCATTACCTTACAATGAGCAGTTCTTC
cdr3_aa: CASSAPIGVPSLPYNEQFF

clone_size: -
j_call: TRBJ2-7
d_call: -
v_call: TRBV7-2
cdr3_nt: TGTGCCAGCAGCTGGGTCCCACGGGCTTACGAGCAGTACTTC
cdr3_aa: CASSWVPRAYEQYF

clone_size: few
j_call: TRBJ2-7
d_call: -
v_call: TRBV3-1
cdr3_nt: TGTGCCAGCAGCCAAGAAAGGCTTTTGGGGGGTGACGAGCAGTACTTC
cdr3_aa: CASSQERLLGGDEQYF

clone_size: many
j_call: TRBJ2-7
d_call: -
v_call: TRBV7-3
cdr3_nt: TGTGCCAGCAGTCAGGACCGGGACTACGAGCAGTACTTC
cdr3_aa: CASSQDRDYEQYF

clone_size: many
j_call: TRBJ2-1
d_call: TRBD2
v_call: TRBV19
cdr3_nt: TGTGCCAGTAGTATTCTAGCGGGGGACAATGAGCAGTTCTTC
cdr3_aa: CASSILAGDNEQFF

clone_size: many
j_call: TRBJ2-3
d_call: TRBD2
v_call: TRBV12-3/TRBV12-4
cdr3_nt: TGTGCCAGCAGTTTACGCGGGGGGGCAGATACGCAGTATTTT
cdr3_aa: CASSLRGGADTQYF

clone_size: -
j_call: TRBJ1-1
d_call: -
v_call: TRBV11-3
cdr3_nt: TGTGCCAGCAGCTTAGAGGGGGCAGGGAAGACTGAAGCTTTCTTT
cdr3_aa: CASSLEGAGKTEAFF

clone_size: many
j_call: TRBJ2-1
d_call: -
v_call: TRBV10-3
cdr3_nt: TGTGCCATCAGTGAGTCGCAGAATGAGCAGTTCTTC
cdr3_aa: CAISESQNEQFF

clone_size: few
j_call: TRBJ1-1
d_call: -
v_call: TRBV6-1
cdr3_nt: TGTGCCAGCAGTGAATCGACAGGCTTGAACACTGAAGCTTTCTTT
cdr3_aa: CASSESTGLNTEAFF

clone_size: many
j_call: TRBJ2-5
d_call: TRBD2
v_call: TRBV4-3
cdr3_nt: TGCGCCAGCAGCCGTCAACTCCTACTAGCGGGAGGGCCCCAGGAGACCCAGTACTTC
cdr3_aa: CASSRQLLLAGGPQETQYF

clone_size: few
j_call: TRBJ2-1
d_call: TRBD2
v_call: TRBV4-1
cdr3_nt: TGCGCCAGCAGCCAAATCGGGATAGCGGGGGGCCCTAGGTATGAGCAGTTCTTC
cdr3_aa: CASSQIGIAGGPRYEQFF

clone_size: many
j_call: TRBJ2-5
d_call: TRBD1
v_call: TRBV7-3
cdr3_nt: TGTGCCAGCAGCTTAGACGGGACAGGGGGTCTTAAGACCCAGTACTTC
cdr3_aa: CASSLDGTGGLKTQYF